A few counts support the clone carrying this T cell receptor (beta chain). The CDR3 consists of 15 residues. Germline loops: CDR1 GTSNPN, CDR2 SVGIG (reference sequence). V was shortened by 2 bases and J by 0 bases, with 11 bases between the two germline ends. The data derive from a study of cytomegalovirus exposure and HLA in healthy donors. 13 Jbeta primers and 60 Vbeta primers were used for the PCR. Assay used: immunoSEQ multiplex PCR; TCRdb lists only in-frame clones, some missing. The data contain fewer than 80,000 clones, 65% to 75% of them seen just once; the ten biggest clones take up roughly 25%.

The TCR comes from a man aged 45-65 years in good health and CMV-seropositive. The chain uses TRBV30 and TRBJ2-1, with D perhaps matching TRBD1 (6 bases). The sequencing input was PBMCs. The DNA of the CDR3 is TGTGCCTGGAGTAGGCACAGGGTCTCCTACAATGAGCAGTTCTTC. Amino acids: CAWSRHRVSYNEQFF. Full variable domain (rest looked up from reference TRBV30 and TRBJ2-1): SQTIHQWPATLVQPVGSPLSLECTVEGTSNPNLYWYRQAAGRGLQLLFYSVGIGQISSEVPQNLSASRPQDRQFILSSKKLLLSDSGFYLCAWSRHRVSYNEQFFGPGTRLTVL.